The rows below give T cell receptor beta chains drawn from one sample of a study of lymphopenia after photon versus proton radiotherapy. The method was immunoSEQ multiplex PCR; TCRdb's version includes in-frame clones alone and lacks a portion of them. The repertoire holds tens of thousands of clones, with less than 85% as singletons. The input for sequencing was peripheral blood, taken from a patient treated with proton-based radiotherapy. The receptors come from a man aged 55 to 69 with pancreatic cancer. Each CDR3 is given with its conserved first and last residue. The D gene is left open where the match is weak. Clone size, where shown, is once, few, many, or a class for clones that have expanded.

D,V,J,size,CDR3,DNA
TRBD2,TRBV11-2,TRBJ2-1,.,CASKPIAGKRFDEQFF,TGTGCCAGCAAACCTATAGCGGGTAAGAGGTTCGATGAGCAGTTCTTC
.,TRBV27,TRBJ1-2,.,CASSPEPGRVYGYTF,TGTGCCAGCAGTCCCGAGCCAGGGAGGGTGTATGGCTACACCTTC
.,TRBV5-1,TRBJ2-3,.,CASSPDGWTVDTQYF,TGCGCCAGCAGCCCGGATGGATGGACTGTAGATACGCAGTATTTT
TRBD2,TRBV4-3,TRBJ2-1,.,CASSHDIGTSGRASSYNEQFF,TGCGCCAGCAGCCACGATATCGGGACTAGCGGGAGGGCGAGCTCCTACAATGAGCAGTTCTTC
TRBD1,TRBV25-1,TRBJ2-7,.,CASSEYGQGALEQYF,TGTGCCAGCAGTGAATACGGACAGGGGGCGCTTGAGCAGTACTTC
.,TRBV6-5,TRBJ1-5,.,CASSPSGRTGQPQHF,TGTGCCAGCAGTCCGTCCGGGCGCACGGGTCAGCCCCAGCATTTT
.,TRBV4-1,TRBJ2-6,few,CASSQTGGPVLTF,TGCGCCAGCAGCCAGACAGGTGGCCCCGTCCTGACTTTC
.,TRBV28,TRBJ1-1,.,CASSLIQGQIEAFF,TGTGCCAGCAGTTTAATTCAGGGCCAGATTGAAGCTTTCTTT
.,TRBV7-6,TRBJ1-5,.,CASSLAGESNQPQHF,TGTGCCAGCAGCTTAGCAGGGGAGAGCAATCAGCCCCAGCATTTT
.,TRBV14,TRBJ2-3,.,CASSPLEGRGSTDTQYF,TGTGCCAGCAGCCCTCTTGAAGGTAGAGGAAGCACAGATACGCAGTATTTT
.,TRBV19,TRBJ2-3,.,CASSIDRSYTQYF,TGTGCCAGTAGTATAGATCGGAGCTATACGCAGTATTTT
TRBD1,TRBV6-6,TRBJ2-7,.,CASRGQGNYEQYF,TGTGCCAGCAGGGGACAGGGAAACTACGAGCAGTACTTC
.,TRBV5-1,TRBJ2-5,.,CASRRGASEETQYF,TGCGCCAGCAGAAGGGGTGCCTCTGAGGAGACCCAGTACTTC
.,TRBV5-1,TRBJ1-2,once,CASSPYQGNYGYTF,TGCGCCAGCAGCCCTTACCAGGGAAACTATGGCTACACCTTC
TRBD1,TRBV27,TRBJ1-5,.,CASSPRQGVDQPQHF,TGTGCCAGCAGTCCACGACAGGGGGTAGATCAGCCCCAGCATTTT
.,TRBV29-1,TRBJ1-3,.,CSVGTGKGTIYF,TGCAGCGTCGGGACGGGCAAGGGGACCATATATTTT
TRBD2,TRBV9,TRBJ2-3,.,CASSAGTSGPDTQYF,TGTGCCAGCAGCGCGGGGACTAGCGGACCAGATACGCAGTATTTT
.,TRBV6-5,TRBJ1-3,.,CASSYLGRGNTIYF,TGTGCCAGCAGTTACCTTGGACGGGGAAACACCATATATTTT
.,TRBV2,TRBJ2-7,.,CASSEGQVNEQYF,TGTGCCAGCAGTGAGGGGCAGGTCAACGAGCAGTACTTC
.,TRBV5-5,TRBJ2-7,.,CASSLAGAPYEQYF,TGTGCCAGCAGCTTGGCAGGGGCCCCCTACGAGCAGTACTTC
TRBD1,TRBV28,TRBJ1-5,.,CASSSPLLGQNQPQHF,TGTGCCAGCAGTTCTCCTTTACTGGGACAGAATCAGCCCCAGCATTTT
.,TRBV5-6,TRBJ1-3,.,CASSLQGSVDTIYF,TGTGCCAGCAGCTTGCAGGGGTCTGTGGACACCATATATTTT
.,TRBV5-1,TRBJ1-5,.,CASSLGLGGNQPQHF,TGCGCCAGCAGCTTGGGTTTGGGCGGCAATCAGCCCCAGCATTTT
.,TRBV9,TRBJ2-1,.,CASSVGLGGYNEQFF,TGTGCCAGCAGCGTAGGATTGGGTGGCTACAATGAGCAGTTCTTC
.,TRBV27,TRBJ1-1,once,CASSFFSGNTEAFF,TGTGCCAGCAGTTTTTTTAGTGGGAACACTGAAGCTTTCTTT
.,TRBV18,TRBJ1-4,.,CASSLTGSEKLFF,TGTGCCAGCTCACTTACAGGGTCTGAAAAACTGTTTTTT
.,TRBV5-1,TRBJ2-7,.,CASSLEGRYEQYF,TGCGCCAGCAGCTTGGAGGGCCGGTACGAGCAGTACTTC